Listed here are 13 T cell receptor beta chains from one sample, sequenced in a study of cytomegalovirus exposure and HLA in healthy donors. Sequencing was performed with immunoSEQ multiplex PCR; in TCRdb, only in-frame clones are kept and a portion is missing. Among roughly 120,000 clones listed, about 92% were seen once. Sequencing input: PBMCs. The receptors here all came from a woman under 30 in good health and CMV-seronegative.

This clone appeared a few times. V and J are TRBV5-1 and TRBJ1-2; 7 positions match TRBD1. V was clipped by 3 bases and J by 5 bases; unmatched bases: 7. CDR1 SGHRS and CDR2 YFSETQ come from the germline V gene. The CDR3 spans 14 residues. CDR3 nucleotides: TGCGCCAGCAGCTCCGGGACAGCCGGTTATGGCTACACCTTC. Translation gives CASSSGTAGYGYTF.

The chain employs TRBV5-4 and TRBJ2-1; a weak D match, TRBD2 (6 bases). This CDR3 has 15 amino acids. Germline CDR1 is SGHNT and CDR2 is YYREEE (reference sequence). V lost 5 bases and J lost 0, with 12 bases in between. DNA of the CDR3: TGTGCCAGCAGGGGACTGATCGACTCCTACAATGAGCAGTTCTTC. Its protein is CASRGLIDSYNEQFF.

This clone was seen a single time. This sequence joins TRBV30 and TRBJ1-6; D is unclear. The V and J ends lost 0 bases and 7 bases respectively, with 16 bases between them. Germline V lookup: CDR1 GTSNPN, CDR2 SVGIG (reference sequence). The CDR3 is 16 residues long. CDR3 nucleotide sequence: TGTGCCTGGAGTGTACTATACGTCGGGTTGAATTCACCCCTCCACTTT. Translating gives CAWSVLYVGLNSPLHF.

In its sample, this clone was seen once. The chain couples TRBV27 to TRBJ2-1, with D perhaps TRBD2 (6 bases). V was trimmed by 3 bases and J by 3 bases, leaving 12 bases between them. The germline V gene encodes CDR1 MNHEY and CDR2 SMNVEV (reference sequence). This CDR3 is 15 amino acids long. The CDR3 coding sequence is TGTGCCAGCAGTTTGATGGGCGGGGTCTACAATGAGCAGTTCTTC. It translates to CASSLMGGVYNEQFF.

The chain links TRBV5-6 to TRBJ2-7, with TRBD1 identical over 10 bases. V lost 4 bases, J lost 3 bases, and 16 bases stayed unmatched. The germline CDR1 and CDR2 sequences are SGHDT and YYEEEE. The CDR3 is made up of 18 amino acids. In nucleotides, the CDR3 is TGTGCCAGCAGCCCAACCGGGACAGGGGTTTCCACTATCTACGAGCAGTACTTC. It encodes CASSPTGTGVSTIYEQYF.

This chain links TRBV27 with TRBJ2-7, with 7 bases identical to TRBD2. The CDR3 is made up of 18 amino acids. V trimming: 5 bases; J trimming: 2 bases; junction bases outside the gene matches: 18. Germline loops: CDR1 MNHEY, CDR2 SMNVEV (reference sequence). The DNA of the CDR3 is TGTGCCAGCAGTCCCATTACCCCCCGCAGCGGGGTCACCTACGAGCAGTACTTC. Protein product: CASSPITPRSGVTYEQYF.

The chain combines TRBV6-1 with TRBJ2-7; 7 bases fit TRBD2. The CDR3 consists of 13 residues. Trimming took 7 bases from V and 0 from J; bases not matched to a gene: 3. The V gene's germline CDR1 is MNHNS and CDR2 SASEGT. CDR3: CASTLARSYEQYF. The CDR3 region has the DNA TGTGCCAGCACACTAGCGCGCTCCTACGAGCAGTACTTC.

This chain uses TRBV7-3 with TRBJ1-1, with 7 bases aligning to TRBD1. This CDR3 is built from 14 residues. V lost 5 bases, J lost 5 bases, and 8 bases stayed unmatched. Germline-derived CDR1 and CDR2 are SGHTA and FQGTGA. Here the CDR3 reads CASSATGVLTEAFF. The CDR3 DNA sequence: TGTGCCAGCAGCGCAACAGGGGTGTTAACTGAAGCTTTCTTT.

The genes are TRBV30 and TRBJ1-3; D is unclear. The CDR3 contains 18 residues. The ends were cut back, 4 bases at V and 1 base at J, with 23 bases in the middle. Germline CDR1 is GTSNPN and CDR2 is SVGIG (reference sequence). CDR3 nucleotides: TGTGCCTGGACCCCTGACGCGAGCTACTACCCTTCTGGAAACACCATATATTTT. Translating it yields CAWTPDASYYPSGNTIYF.

The V gene is TRBV7-2, the J gene TRBJ2-7, with 10 bases lining up with TRBD2. Per the germline V gene, CDR1 is SGHTA and CDR2 is FQGNSA. With V trimmed by 1 base and J by 6 bases, 9 bases remained unmatched. This CDR3 contains 16 residues. The CDR3: CASSLVALAGVAEQYF. The CDR3 region has the DNA TGTGCCAGCAGCTTAGTAGCCCTAGCGGGAGTTGCCGAGCAGTACTTC. The entire variable domain, with the rest obtained from reference TRBV7-2 and TRBJ2-7, is as follows: GAGVSQSPSNKVTEKGKDVELRCDPISGHTALYWYRQSLGQGLEFLIYFQGNSAPDKSGLPSDRFSAERTGGSVSTLTIQRTQQEDSAVYLCASSLVALAGVAEQYFGPGTRLTVT.

The chain joins TRBV29-1 to TRBJ2-5; 15 nucleotides align to TRBD2. The CDR3 is 14 amino acids. CDR1 SQVTM and CDR2 ANQGSEA come from the germline V gene. After removal of 6 bases from V and 3 bases from J, the junction contained 2 bases not matched to a gene. The CDR3 DNA sequence: TGCAGCGTCGGGACTAGCGGGGGGAAAGAGACCCAGTACTTC. Translation gives CSVGTSGGKETQYF.

The genes are TRBV29-1 and TRBJ2-5; 8 nucleotides match TRBD1. V was pared by 7 bases and J by 1 base, with 8 bases of the junction left unmatched. Germline CDR1 is SQVTM and CDR2 is ANQGSEA. This CDR3 has 14 amino acids. The CDR3 here is CSAGTGYPQETQYF. CDR3 nucleotides: TGCAGCGCCGGGACAGGATATCCCCAAGAGACCCAGTACTTC.

The J gene is TRBJ1-5, the V gene TRBV27; no clear D. V lost 2 bases to trimming and J lost 0 bases, with 8 bases between them. There are 15 residues in the CDR3. The germline V gene has CDR1 MNHEY and CDR2 SMNVEV (reference sequence). CDR3 sequence (DNA): TGTGCCAGCAGTTTAACGGGATATAGCAATCAGCCCCAGCATTTT. Its translation: CASSLTGYSNQPQHF.